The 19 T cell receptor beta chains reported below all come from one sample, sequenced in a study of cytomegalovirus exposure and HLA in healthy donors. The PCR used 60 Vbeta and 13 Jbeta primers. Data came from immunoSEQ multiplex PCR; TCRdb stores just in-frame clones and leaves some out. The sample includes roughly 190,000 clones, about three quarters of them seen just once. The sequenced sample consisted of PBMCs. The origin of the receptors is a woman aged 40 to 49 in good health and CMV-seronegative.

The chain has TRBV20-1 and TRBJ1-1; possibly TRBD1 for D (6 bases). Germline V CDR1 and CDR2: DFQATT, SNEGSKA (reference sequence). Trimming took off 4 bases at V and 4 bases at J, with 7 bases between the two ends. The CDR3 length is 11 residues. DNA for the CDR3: TGCAGTGCTAAGGGGGTCACTGAAGCTTTCTTT. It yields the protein CSAKGVTEAFF.

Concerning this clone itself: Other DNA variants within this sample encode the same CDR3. In nucleotides, the CDR3 is TGTGCCAGCAGCTTGGGGCTAGCGGGAGGCACCGGGGAGCTGTTTTTT. Protein sequence: CASSLGLAGGTGELFF. The chain employs TRBV7-3 and TRBJ2-2; 11 bases agree with TRBD2. V lost 3 bases, J lost 4 bases, and 4 bases stayed unmatched. Looked up from germline, CDR1 is SGHTA and CDR2 is FQGTGA. This CDR3 has 16 amino acids. The whole variable domain, filled in from reference TRBV7-3 and TRBJ2-2, reads GAGVSQTPSNKVTEKGKYVELRCDPISGHTALYWYRQSLGQGPEFLIYFQGTGAADDSGLPNDRFFAVRPEGSVSTLKIQRTERGDSAVYLCASSLGLAGGTGELFFGEGSRLTVL.

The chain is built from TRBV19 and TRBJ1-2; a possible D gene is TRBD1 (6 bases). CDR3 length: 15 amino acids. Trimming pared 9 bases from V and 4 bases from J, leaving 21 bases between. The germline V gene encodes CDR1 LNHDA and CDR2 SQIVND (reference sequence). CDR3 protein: CASQYPRGGGYGYTF. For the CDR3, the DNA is TGTGCCAGCCAATACCCCCGGGGGGGCGGCTATGGCTACACCTTC.

In DNA form, the CDR3 reads TGTGCCAGCAGCCTTCGACTAGCGGGAGGGCCGGACACCGGGGAGCTGTTTTTT. It specifies CASSLRLAGGPDTGELFF. The chain combines TRBV7-2 with TRBJ2-2; 14 bases align to TRBD2. Trimming at V came to 5 bases and at J to 3 bases, leaving 8 bases not matched to a gene. CDR1 and CDR2 (germline): SGHTA, FQGNSA. The CDR3 is 18 residues long.

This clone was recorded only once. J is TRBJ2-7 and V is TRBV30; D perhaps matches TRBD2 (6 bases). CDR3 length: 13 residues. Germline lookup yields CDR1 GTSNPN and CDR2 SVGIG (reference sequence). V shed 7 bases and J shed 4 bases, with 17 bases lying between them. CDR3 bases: TGTGCCTCCCGGGGGAGCGGGCTTTACGAGCAGTACGTC. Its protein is CASRGSGLYEQYV.

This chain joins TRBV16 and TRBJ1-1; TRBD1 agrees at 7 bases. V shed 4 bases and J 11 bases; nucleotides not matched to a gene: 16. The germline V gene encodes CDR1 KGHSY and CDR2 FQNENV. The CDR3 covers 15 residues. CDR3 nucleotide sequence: TGTGCCAGCAGCCTCTCGCGAGGGGGCGCCATTCAGGCTTTCTTT. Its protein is CASSLSRGGAIQAFF.

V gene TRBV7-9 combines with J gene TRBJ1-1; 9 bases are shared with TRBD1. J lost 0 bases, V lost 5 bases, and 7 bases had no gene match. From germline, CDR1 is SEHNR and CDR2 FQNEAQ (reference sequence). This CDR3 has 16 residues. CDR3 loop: CASSLGTGSLNTEAFF. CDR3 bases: TGTGCCAGCAGCCTAGGGACAGGGAGCCTGAACACTGAAGCTTTCTTT.

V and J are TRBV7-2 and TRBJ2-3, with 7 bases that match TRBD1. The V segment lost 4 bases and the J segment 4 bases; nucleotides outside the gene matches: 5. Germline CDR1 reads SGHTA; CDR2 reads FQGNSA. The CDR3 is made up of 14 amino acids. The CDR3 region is CASSSRQGPDTQYF. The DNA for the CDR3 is TGTGCCAGCAGCTCGCGACAGGGACCAGATACGCAGTATTTT.

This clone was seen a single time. CDR3 in amino acids: CASSFGGGSHNYGYTF. In DNA, the CDR3 is TGTGCCAGCAGCTTTGGGGGGGGCAGCCACAACTATGGCTACACCTTC. V usage is TRBV7-2 and J usage is TRBJ1-2, with a possible D match to TRBD1 (6 bases). The CDR3 spans 16 residues. The V end was cut by 3 bases, the J end by 2 bases, with 16 bases between. Germline loops: CDR1 SGHTA, CDR2 FQGNSA. The full variable domain, with the rest looked up from reference TRBV7-2 and TRBJ1-2, is GAGVSQSPSNKVTEKGKDVELRCDPISGHTALYWYRQSLGQGLEFLIYFQGNSAPDKSGLPSDRFSAERTGGSVSTLTIQRTQQEDSAVYLCASSFGGGSHNYGYTFGSGTRLTVV.

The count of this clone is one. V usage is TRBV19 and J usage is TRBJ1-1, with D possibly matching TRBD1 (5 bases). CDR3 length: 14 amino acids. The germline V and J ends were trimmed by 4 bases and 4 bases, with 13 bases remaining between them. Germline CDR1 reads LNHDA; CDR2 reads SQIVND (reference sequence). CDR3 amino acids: CASSTRWGGTEAFF. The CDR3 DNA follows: TGTGCCAGTAGTACGAGGTGGGGGGGCACTGAAGCTTTCTTT.

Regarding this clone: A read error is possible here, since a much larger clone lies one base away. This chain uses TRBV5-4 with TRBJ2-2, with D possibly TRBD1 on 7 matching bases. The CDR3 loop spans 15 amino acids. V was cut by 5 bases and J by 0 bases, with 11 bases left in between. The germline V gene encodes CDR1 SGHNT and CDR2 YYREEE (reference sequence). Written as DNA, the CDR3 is TGTGCCAGCAGTGCGGGACAGTCGAACACCGGGGAGCTGTTTTTT. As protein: CASSAGQSNTGELFF.

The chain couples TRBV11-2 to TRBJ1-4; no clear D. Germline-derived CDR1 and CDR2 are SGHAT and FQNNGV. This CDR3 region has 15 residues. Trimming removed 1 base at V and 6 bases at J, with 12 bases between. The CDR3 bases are TGTGCCAGCAGCTTAGGTCCCTCCCGGGATGAAAAACTGTTTTTT. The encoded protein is CASSLGPSRDEKLFF.

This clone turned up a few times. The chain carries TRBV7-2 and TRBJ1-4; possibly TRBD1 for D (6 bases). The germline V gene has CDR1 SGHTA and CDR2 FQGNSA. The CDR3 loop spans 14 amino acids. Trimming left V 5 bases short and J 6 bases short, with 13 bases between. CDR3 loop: CASSLAPGDEKLFF. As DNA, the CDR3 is TGTGCCAGCAGCCTGGCGCCAGGGGATGAAAAACTGTTTTTT.

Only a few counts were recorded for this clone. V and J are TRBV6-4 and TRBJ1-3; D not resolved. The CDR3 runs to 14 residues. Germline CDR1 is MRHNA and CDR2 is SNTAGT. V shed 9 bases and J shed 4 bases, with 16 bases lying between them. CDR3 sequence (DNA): TGTGCCAGAGGAGAGGGAACCAGGGGAAACACCATATATTTT. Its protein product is CARGEGTRGNTIYF.

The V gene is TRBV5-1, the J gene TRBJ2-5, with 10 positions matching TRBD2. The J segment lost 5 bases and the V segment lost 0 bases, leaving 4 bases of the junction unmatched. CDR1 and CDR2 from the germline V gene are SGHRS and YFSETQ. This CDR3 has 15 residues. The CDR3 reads CASSLEGLASETQYF. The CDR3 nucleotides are TGCGCCAGCAGCTTGGAGGGACTAGCGTCCGAGACCCAGTACTTC. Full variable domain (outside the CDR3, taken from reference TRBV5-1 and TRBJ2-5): KAGVTQTPRYLIKTRGQQVTLSCSPISGHRSVSWYQQTPGQGLQFLFEYFSETQRNKGNFPGRFSGRQFSNSRSEMNVSTLELGDSALYLCASSLEGLASETQYFGPGTRLLVL.

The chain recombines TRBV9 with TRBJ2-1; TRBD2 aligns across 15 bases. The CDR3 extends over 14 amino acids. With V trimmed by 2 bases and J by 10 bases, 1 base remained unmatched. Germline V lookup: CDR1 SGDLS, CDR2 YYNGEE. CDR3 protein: CASSVGLAGGEQFF. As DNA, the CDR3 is TGTGCCAGCAGCGTCGGACTAGCGGGAGGGGAGCAGTTCTTC.

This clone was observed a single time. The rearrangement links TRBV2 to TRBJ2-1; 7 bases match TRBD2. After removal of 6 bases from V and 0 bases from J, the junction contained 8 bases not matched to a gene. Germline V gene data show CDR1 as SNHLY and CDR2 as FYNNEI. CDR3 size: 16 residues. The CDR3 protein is CASSGTGGVSYNEQFF. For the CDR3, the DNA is TGTGCCAGCAGCGGGACTGGGGGGGTCTCCTACAATGAGCAGTTCTTC.

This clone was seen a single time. Here the CDR3 reads CASKLGLDSSLEQFF. The CDR3 DNA reads as TGTGCCAGCAAACTTGGGCTGGACTCCAGCCTAGAGCAGTTCTTC. V and J are TRBV6-1 and TRBJ2-1; tentative D call: TRBD2 (5 bases). The CDR3 covers 15 residues. V was trimmed by 7 bases and J by 10 bases, leaving 23 bases between them. CDR1 and CDR2 from the germline V gene are MNHNS and SASEGT.

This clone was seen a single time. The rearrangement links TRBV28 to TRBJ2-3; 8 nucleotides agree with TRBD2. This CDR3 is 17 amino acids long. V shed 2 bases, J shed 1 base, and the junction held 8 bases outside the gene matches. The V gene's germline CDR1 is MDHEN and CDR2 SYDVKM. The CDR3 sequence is CASSLLSGSWGTDTQYF. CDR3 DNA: TGTGCCAGCAGTTTACTAAGCGGGAGCTGGGGCACAGATACGCAGTATTTT.